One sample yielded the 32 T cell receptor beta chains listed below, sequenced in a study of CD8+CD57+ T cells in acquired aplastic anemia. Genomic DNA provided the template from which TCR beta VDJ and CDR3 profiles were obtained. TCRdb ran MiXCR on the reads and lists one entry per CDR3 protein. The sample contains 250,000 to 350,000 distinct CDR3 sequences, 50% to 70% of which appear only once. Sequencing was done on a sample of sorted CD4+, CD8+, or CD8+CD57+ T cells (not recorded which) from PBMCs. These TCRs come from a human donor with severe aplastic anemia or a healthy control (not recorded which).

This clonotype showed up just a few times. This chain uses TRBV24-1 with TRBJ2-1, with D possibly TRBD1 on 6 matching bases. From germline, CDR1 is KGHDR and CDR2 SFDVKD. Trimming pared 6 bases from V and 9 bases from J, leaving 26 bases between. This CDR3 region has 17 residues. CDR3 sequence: CATSTLISRGEQAEQFF. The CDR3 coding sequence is TGTGCCACCAGTACACTGATCTCCAGGGGTGAGCAAGCTGAGCAGTTCTTC.

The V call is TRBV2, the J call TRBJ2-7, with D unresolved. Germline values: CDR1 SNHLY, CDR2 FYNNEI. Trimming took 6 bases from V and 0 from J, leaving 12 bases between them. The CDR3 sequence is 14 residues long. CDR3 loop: CASRVSRNSYEQYF. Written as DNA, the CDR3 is TGTGCCAGCAGGGTTTCGAGAAACTCCTACGAGCAGTACTTC.

The CDR3 loop is CATSRDLEGEQYF. For the CDR3, the DNA is TGTGCCACCAGCAGAGATCTGGAGGGCGAGCAGTACTTC. V is TRBV15 and J is TRBJ2-7; weak D call: TRBD2 (6 bases). V was cut by 0 bases and J by 6 bases, with 9 bases left in between. Germline V gene lookup returns CDR1 LNHNV and CDR2 YYDKDF (reference sequence). This CDR3 has 13 residues.

This CDR3 is CASSLVSRWGDRVWGSPLHF. CDR3 in DNA: TGTGCCAGCAGCTTAGTGAGTCGGTGGGGGGACAGGGTCTGGGGTTCACCCCTCCACTTT. This chain uses TRBV7-8 with TRBJ1-6; 9 positions agree with TRBD1. The trim removed 1 base at V and 9 bases at J, leaving 19 bases unmatched. The CDR3 is 20 amino acids. The germline CDR1 and CDR2 sequences are SGHVS and FQNEAQ.

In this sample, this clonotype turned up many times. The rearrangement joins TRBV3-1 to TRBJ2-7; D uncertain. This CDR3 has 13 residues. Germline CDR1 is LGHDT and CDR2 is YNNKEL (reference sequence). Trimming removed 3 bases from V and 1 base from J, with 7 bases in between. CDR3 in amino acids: CASSQQGSYEQYF. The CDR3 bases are TGTGCCAGCAGCCAGCAAGGGTCCTACGAGCAGTACTTC.

DNA for the CDR3: TGCAGCGTTGAAGATTGGGACACTCGAGGTGGCTACACCTTC. Amino acid sequence: CSVEDWDTRGGYTF. V and J are TRBV29-1 and TRBJ1-2, with D possibly being TRBD1 (6 bases). Germline V gene lookup returns CDR1 SQVTM and CDR2 ANQGSEA. V lost 0 bases and J 7 bases, leaving 15 bases between the germline ends. The CDR3 is 14 amino acids.

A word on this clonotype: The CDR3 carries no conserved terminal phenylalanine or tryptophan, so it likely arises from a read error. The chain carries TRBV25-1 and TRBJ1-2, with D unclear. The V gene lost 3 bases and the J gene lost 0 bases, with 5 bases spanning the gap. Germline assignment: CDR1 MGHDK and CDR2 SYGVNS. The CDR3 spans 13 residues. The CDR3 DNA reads TGTGCCAGCAGTGACGGGCCTAACTATGGCTACACCTTA. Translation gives CASSDGPNYGYTL.

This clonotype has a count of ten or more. The CDR3: CASSILGREGYTF. In DNA form, the CDR3 reads TGTGCCAGCAGTATCTTGGGGCGGGAAGGCTACACCTTC. The V call is TRBV28, the J call TRBJ1-2, with D perhaps TRBD1 (5 bases). CDR3 length equals 13 residues. V was trimmed by 5 bases and J by 8 bases, leaving 15 bases between them. The germline CDR1 and CDR2 sequences are MDHEN and SYDVKM.

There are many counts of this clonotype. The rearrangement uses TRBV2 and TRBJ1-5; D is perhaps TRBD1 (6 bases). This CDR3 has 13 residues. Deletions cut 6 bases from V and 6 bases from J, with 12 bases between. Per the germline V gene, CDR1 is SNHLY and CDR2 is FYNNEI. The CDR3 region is CASRRTESQPQHF. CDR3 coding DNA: TGTGCCAGCAGGAGGACAGAGAGTCAGCCCCAGCATTTT. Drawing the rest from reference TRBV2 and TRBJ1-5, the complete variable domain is EPEVTQTPSHQVTQMGQEVILRCVPISNHLYFYWYRQILGQKVEFLVSFYNNEISEKSEIFDDQFSVERPDGSNFTLKIRSTKLEDSAMYFCASRRTESQPQHFGDGTRLSIL.

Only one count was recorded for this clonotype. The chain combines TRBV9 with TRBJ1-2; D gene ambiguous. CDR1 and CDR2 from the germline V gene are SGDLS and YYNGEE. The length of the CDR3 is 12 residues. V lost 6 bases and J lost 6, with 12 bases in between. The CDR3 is CASIESVNGYTF. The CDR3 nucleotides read TGTGCCAGCATCGAGTCAGTCAATGGCTACACCTTC.

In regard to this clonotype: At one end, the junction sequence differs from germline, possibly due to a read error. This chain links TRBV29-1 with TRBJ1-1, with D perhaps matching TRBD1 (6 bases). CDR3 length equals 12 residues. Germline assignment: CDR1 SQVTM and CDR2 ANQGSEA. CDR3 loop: CSVGQRDTEAFF. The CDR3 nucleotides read TGCAGCGTTGGACAGAGGGACACTGAAGCTTTCTTC.

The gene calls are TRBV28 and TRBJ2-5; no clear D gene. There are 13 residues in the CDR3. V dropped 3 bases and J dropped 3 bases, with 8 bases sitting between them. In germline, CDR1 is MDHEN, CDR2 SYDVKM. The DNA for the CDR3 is TGTGCCAGCAGTTTTTCAGGTGAAGAGACCCAGTACTTC. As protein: CASSFSGEETQYF.

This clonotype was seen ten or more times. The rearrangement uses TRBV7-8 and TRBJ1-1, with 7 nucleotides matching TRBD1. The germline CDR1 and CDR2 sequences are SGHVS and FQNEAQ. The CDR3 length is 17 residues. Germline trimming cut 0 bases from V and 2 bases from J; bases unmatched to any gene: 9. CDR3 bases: TGTGCCAGCAGCTTAGCCAAAAGGGAGGGGGCCAACACTGAAGCTTTCTTT. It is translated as CASSLAKREGANTEAFF.

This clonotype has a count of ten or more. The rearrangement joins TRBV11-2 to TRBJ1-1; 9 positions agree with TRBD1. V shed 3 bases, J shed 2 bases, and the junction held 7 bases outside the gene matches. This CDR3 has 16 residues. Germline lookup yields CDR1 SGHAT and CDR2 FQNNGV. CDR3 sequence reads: CASSLRPGQGNTEAFF. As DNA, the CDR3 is TGTGCCAGCAGCTTGAGACCGGGACAGGGAAACACTGAAGCTTTCTTT.

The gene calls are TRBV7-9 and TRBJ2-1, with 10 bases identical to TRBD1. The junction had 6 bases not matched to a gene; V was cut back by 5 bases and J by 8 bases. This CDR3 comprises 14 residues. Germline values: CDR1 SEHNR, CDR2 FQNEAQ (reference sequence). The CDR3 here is CASSTTGGRDEQFF. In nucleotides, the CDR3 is TGTGCCAGCAGCACGACAGGGGGCAGGGATGAGCAGTTCTTC.

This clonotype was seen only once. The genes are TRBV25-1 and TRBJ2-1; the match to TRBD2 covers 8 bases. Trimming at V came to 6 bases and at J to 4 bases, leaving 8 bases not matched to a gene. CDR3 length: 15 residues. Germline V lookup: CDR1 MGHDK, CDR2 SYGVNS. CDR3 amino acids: CASSLVLAGYNEQFF. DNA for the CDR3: TGTGCCAGCAGCTTAGTCCTAGCGGGTTACAATGAGCAGTTCTTC.

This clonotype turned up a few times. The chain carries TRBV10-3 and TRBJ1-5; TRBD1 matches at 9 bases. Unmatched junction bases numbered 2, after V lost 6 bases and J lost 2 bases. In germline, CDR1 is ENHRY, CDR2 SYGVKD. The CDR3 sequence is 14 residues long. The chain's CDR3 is CAIRDRGGNQPQHF. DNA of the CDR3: TGTGCCATCAGGGACAGGGGTGGCAATCAGCCCCAGCATTTT.

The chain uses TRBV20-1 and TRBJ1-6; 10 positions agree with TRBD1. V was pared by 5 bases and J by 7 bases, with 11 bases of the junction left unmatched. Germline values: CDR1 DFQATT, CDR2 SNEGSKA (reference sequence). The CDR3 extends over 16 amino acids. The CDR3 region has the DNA TGCAGTGCTCGGACAGGGGGAGGTTGGAACAATTCACCCCTCCACTTT. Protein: CSARTGGGWNNSPLHF.

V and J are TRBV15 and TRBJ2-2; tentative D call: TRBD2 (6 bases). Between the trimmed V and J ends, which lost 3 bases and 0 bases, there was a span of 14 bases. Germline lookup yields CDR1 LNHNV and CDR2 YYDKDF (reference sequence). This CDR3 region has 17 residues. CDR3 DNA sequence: TGTGCCACCAGCAGTCCCGGGGGAAGCGCGAACACCGGGGAGCTGTTTTTT. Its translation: CATSSPGGSANTGELFF.

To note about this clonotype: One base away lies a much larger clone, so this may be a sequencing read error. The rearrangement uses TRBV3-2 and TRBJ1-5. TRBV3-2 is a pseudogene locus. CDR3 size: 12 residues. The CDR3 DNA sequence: TGTGCCGGCAGCCAAGGCCATCAGCCCCAGCATTTT. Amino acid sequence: CAGSQGHQPQHF.

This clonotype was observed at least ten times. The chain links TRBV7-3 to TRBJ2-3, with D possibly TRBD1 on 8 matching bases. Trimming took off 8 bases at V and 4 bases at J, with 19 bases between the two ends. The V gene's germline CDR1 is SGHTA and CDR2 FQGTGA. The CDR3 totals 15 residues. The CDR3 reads CASGGARGLADTQYF. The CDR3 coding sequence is TGTGCCAGCGGGGGGGCCAGGGGGCTTGCAGATACGCAGTATTTT. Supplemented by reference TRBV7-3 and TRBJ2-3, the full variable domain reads GAGVSQTPSNKVTEKGKYVELRCDPISGHTALYWYRQSLGQGPEFLIYFQGTGAADDSGLPNDRFFAVRPEGSVSTLKIQRTERGDSAVYLCASGGARGLADTQYFGPGTRLTVL.

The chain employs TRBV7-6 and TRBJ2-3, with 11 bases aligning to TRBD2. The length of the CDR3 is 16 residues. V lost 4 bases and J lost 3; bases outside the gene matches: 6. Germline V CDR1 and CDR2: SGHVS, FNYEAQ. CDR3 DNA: TGTGCCAGCAGCTCTATAGCGGGAGGGATGACAGATACGCAGTATTTT. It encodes CASSSIAGGMTDTQYF. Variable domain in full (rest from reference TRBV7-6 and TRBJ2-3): GAGVSQSPRYKVTKRGQDVALRCDPISGHVSLYWYRQALGQGPEFLTYFNYEAQQDKSGLPNDRFSAERPEGSISTLTIQRTEQRDSAMYRCASSSIAGGMTDTQYFGPGTRLTVL.

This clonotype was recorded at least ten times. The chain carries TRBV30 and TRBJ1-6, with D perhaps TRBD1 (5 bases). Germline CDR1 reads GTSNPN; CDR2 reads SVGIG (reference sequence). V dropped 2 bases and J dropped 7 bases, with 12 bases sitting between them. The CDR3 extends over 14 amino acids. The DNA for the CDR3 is TGTGCCTGGAGTCCGGGGACCCTGAATTCACCCCTCCACTTT. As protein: CAWSPGTLNSPLHF. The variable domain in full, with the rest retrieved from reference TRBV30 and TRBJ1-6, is SQTIHQWPATLVQPVGSPLSLECTVEGTSNPNLYWYRQAAGRGLQLLFYSVGIGQISSEVPQNLSASRPQDRQFILSSKKLLLSDSGFYLCAWSPGTLNSPLHFGNGTRLTVT.

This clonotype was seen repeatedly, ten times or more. The CDR3 here is CASSQEVGSSIHNEQFF. DNA of the CDR3: TGTGCCAGCAGCCAAGAAGTGGGATCCTCCATACACAATGAGCAGTTCTTC. This chain joins TRBV14 and TRBJ2-1; D not resolved. The CDR3 sequence is 17 residues long. Germline CDR1 and CDR2: SGHDN and FVKESK. Trimming shortened V by 0 bases and J by 5 bases, and 17 bases separated the two germline ends.

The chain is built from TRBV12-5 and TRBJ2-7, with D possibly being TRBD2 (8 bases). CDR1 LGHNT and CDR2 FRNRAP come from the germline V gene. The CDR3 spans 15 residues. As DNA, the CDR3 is TGTGCCAGCAGGGGACAGCGGGGGAGCTCCTACGAGCAGTACTTC. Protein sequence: CASRGQRGSSYEQYF.

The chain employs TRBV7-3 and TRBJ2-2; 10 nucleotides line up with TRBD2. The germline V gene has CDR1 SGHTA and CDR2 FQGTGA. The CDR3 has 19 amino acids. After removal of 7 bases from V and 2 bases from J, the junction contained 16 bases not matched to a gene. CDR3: CASIHPGLAGAYNTGELFF. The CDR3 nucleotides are TGTGCCAGCATCCACCCGGGGCTAGCGGGGGCATACAACACCGGGGAGCTGTTTTTT.

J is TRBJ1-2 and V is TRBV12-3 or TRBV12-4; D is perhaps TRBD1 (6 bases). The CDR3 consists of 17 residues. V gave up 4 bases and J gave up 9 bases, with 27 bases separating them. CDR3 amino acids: CASSSKHMTGSAISYTF. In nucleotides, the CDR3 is TGTGCCAGCAGTTCAAAACATATGACAGGATCCGCTATAAGCTACACCTTC.

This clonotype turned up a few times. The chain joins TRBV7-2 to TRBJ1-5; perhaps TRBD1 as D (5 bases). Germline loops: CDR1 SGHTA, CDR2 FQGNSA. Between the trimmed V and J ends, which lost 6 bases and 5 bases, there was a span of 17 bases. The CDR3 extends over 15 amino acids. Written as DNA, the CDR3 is TGTGCCAGCAGTTCGACCCAGGGTGGGTATCAGCCCCAGCATTTT. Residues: CASSSTQGGYQPQHF. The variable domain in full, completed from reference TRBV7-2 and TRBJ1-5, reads GAGVSQSPSNKVTEKGKDVELRCDPISGHTALYWYRQSLGQGLEFLIYFQGNSAPDKSGLPSDRFSAERTGGSVSTLTIQRTQQEDSAVYLCASSSTQGGYQPQHFGDGTRLSIL.

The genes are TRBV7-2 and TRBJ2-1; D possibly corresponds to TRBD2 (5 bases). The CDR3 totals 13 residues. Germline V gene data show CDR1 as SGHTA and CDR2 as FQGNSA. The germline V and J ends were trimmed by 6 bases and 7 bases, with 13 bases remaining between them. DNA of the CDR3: TGTGCCAGCAGACTAGGGCTATTTAATGAGCAGTTCTTC. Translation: CASRLGLFNEQFF.

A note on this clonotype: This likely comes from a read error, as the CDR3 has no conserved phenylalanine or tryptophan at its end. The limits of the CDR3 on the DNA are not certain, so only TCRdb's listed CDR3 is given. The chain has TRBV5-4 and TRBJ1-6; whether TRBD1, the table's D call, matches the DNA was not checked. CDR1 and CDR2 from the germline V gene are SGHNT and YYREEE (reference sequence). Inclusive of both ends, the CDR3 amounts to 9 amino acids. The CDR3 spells CASSGGTEL.

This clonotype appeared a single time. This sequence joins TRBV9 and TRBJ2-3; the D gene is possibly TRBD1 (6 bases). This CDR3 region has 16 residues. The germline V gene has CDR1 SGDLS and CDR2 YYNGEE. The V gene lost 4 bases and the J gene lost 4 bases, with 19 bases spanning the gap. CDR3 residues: CASSHLFTGIADTQYF. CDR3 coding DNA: TGTGCCAGCAGCCACCTATTCACAGGGATCGCAGATACGCAGTATTTT. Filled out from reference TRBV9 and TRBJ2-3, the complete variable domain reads DSGVTQTPKHLITATGQRVTLRCSPRSGDLSVYWYQQSLDQGLQFLIQYYNGEERAKGNILERFSAQQFPDLHSELNLSSLELGDSALYFCASSHLFTGIADTQYFGPGTRLTVL.

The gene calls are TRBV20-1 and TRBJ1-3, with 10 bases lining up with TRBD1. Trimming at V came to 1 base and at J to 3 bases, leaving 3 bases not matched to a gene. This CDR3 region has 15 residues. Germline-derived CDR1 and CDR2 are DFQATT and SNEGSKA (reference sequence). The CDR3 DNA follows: TGCAGTGCTAGAGTAGACAGGGGGCTTGGAAACACCATATATTTT. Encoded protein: CSARVDRGLGNTIYF.